Presented here are 22 T cell receptor beta chains from one specimen sequenced in a study of T cell clones after liver transplantation (dated by TCRdb to the late 2010s). Libraries came from the immunoSEQ multiplex PCR assay. TCRdb re-hosts the immuneACCESS table, in-frame sequences only. Its copies lack some clones; in the studies checked, an unresolved V gene accounts for under half of them, and the cause for the rest is not known. The sample contains under 150,000 clones, roughly nine tenths of them found a single time. The ten largest clones add up to around 0.8% of the sample. Sequenced material: CD4+ T cells from blood, taken 12 months after liver transplant. The receptors derive from a human patient who received a liver transplant. Post transplant, some T cells may arise from the graft donor.

J is TRBJ1-1 and V is TRBV10-3; D is perhaps TRBD1 (6 bases). The CDR3 is 14 residues long. Germline CDR1 and CDR2: ENHRY and SYGVKD. V was pared by 6 bases and J by 0 bases, with 11 bases between. The CDR3 DNA follows: TGTGCCATCAGGGGGGGGACATTGAACACTGAAGCTTTCTTT. It encodes CAIRGGTLNTEAFF.

Points on this clone: The sample carries other DNA sequences with the same CDR3. The chain joins TRBV4-3 to TRBJ2-4; D might be TRBD2 (6 bases). CDR3 length: 15 amino acids. Germline V gene data show CDR1 as LGHNA and CDR2 as YSLEER. V dropped 0 bases and J dropped 6 bases, with 12 bases sitting between them. The CDR3 spells CASSQEEGRGNIQYF. The CDR3 DNA is TGCGCCAGCAGCCAAGAGGAGGGTCGGGGAAACATTCAGTACTTC.

This chain uses TRBV19 with TRBJ2-2; no clear D. Germline CDR1 is LNHDA and CDR2 is SQIVND (reference sequence). CDR3 length: 14 residues. V gave up 7 bases and J gave up 2 bases, with 11 bases separating them. The CDR3 bases are TGTGCCAGTATGGGCAGAACCAACACCGGGGAGCTGTTTTTT. Its protein product is CASMGRTNTGELFF.

This clone was observed a handful of times. The chain uses TRBV29-1 and TRBJ1-1, with 7 bases fitting TRBD1. Losses at the gene ends were 0 bases for V and 13 bases for J; bases not matched to a gene: 11. CDR3 length: 13 residues. Germline assignment: CDR1 SQVTM and CDR2 ANQGSEA. The chain's CDR3 is CSVEDQGTANRFF. CDR3 DNA sequence: TGCAGCGTTGAAGATCAGGGGACAGCGAATCGTTTCTTT.

The rearrangement links TRBV7-2 to TRBJ2-2; 7 nucleotides line up with TRBD2. This CDR3 comprises 17 residues. The ends lost 0 bases at V and 6 bases at J; junction bases unmatched: 10. The germline V gene encodes CDR1 SGHTA and CDR2 FQGNSA. The CDR3 is CASSLAAGRLLPGELFF. CDR3 in DNA: TGTGCCAGCAGCTTAGCAGCCGGGAGGTTATTACCCGGGGAGCTGTTTTTT.

This chain links TRBV9 with TRBJ1-3; no clear D gene. Looked up from germline, CDR1 is SGDLS and CDR2 is YYNGEE. The CDR3 extends over 14 amino acids. V lost 0 bases, J lost 0 bases, and 4 bases lay in between. CDR3 in amino acids: CASSVDRSGNTIYF. The CDR3 coding sequence is TGTGCCAGCAGCGTAGATCGCTCTGGAAACACCATATATTTT. Drawing the rest from reference TRBV9 and TRBJ1-3, the complete variable domain is DSGVTQTPKHLITATGQRVTLRCSPRSGDLSVYWYQQSLDQGLQFLIQYYNGEERAKGNILERFSAQQFPDLHSELNLSSLELGDSALYFCASSVDRSGNTIYFGEGSWLTVV.

This sequence joins TRBV28 and TRBJ2-5; 8 bases align to TRBD2. Germline V gene lookup returns CDR1 MDHEN and CDR2 SYDVKM. Germline trimming cut 6 bases from V and 5 bases from J; bases unmatched to any gene: 11. This CDR3 is built from 15 residues. CDR3 sequence: CASSTSGSVLETQYF. The CDR3 nucleotides are TGTGCCAGCAGCACTAGCGGCTCAGTACTGGAGACCCAGTACTTC. Drawing the rest from reference TRBV28 and TRBJ2-5, the complete variable domain is DVKVTQSSRYLVKRTGEKVFLECVQDMDHENMFWYRQDPGLGLRLIYFSYDVKMKEKGDIPEGYSVSREKKERFSLILESASTNQTSMYLCASSTSGSVLETQYFGPGTRLLVL.

The CDR3 loop reads CASRNNVQRQGLRFF. Written as DNA, the CDR3 is TGTGCCAGCAGAAACAATGTGCAGCGGCAGGGGTTACGGTTCTTC. The chain recombines TRBV28 with TRBJ2-1; the D gene is possibly TRBD1 (6 bases). The CDR3 is 15 residues long. Trimming removed 6 bases at V and 15 bases at J, with 27 bases between. CDR1 and CDR2 (germline): MDHEN, SYDVKM.

The gene calls are TRBV7-3 and TRBJ1-1; tentatively, D is TRBD1 (5 bases). Germline values: CDR1 SGHTA, CDR2 FQGTGA. Trimming took off 3 bases at V and 8 bases at J, with 13 bases between the two ends. CDR3 size: 13 residues. The CDR3 sequence: CASSFRRGEEAFF. The CDR3 nucleotides read TGTGCCAGCAGCTTTCGGAGGGGCGAAGAAGCTTTCTTT.

This chain joins TRBV25-1 and TRBJ2-5; tentatively, D is TRBD2 (6 bases). The closer fit of TRBJ2-7 to the DNA end suggests the J call may be wrong. CDR1 MGHDK and CDR2 SYGVNS come from the germline V gene. The CDR3 consists of 14 residues. The CDR3 coding sequence is TGTGCCAGCAGTGTGGACGGGAGCTCCTACGAGCAGTACTTC. Amino acids: CASSVDGSSYEQYF.

The CDR3 nucleotides are TGTGCCAGCAGCCCGCAGCCCTCCAGCTCTGGAAACACCATATATTTT. It codes for CASSPQPSSSGNTIYF. V gene TRBV9 combines with J gene TRBJ1-3; D not certain. Germline V gene sequence: CDR1 SGDLS, CDR2 YYNGEE. V was clipped by 4 bases and J by 0 bases, with 14 bases between them. The CDR3 extends over 16 amino acids.

V and J are TRBV18 and TRBJ2-7; a possible D gene is TRBD2 (7 bases). Germline-derived CDR1 and CDR2 are KGHSH and LQKENI. V was trimmed by 6 bases and J by 1 base, leaving 16 bases between them. CDR3 length equals 15 residues. The CDR3 protein is CASSPSRGGSYEQYF. DNA of the CDR3: TGTGCCAGCTCCCCCAGCAGGGGAGGGTCCTACGAGCAGTACTTC.

This chain connects TRBV5-4 to TRBJ1-1, with a possible D match to TRBD1 (5 bases). This CDR3 contains 13 residues. V was pared by 3 bases and J by 6 bases, with 12 bases between. The germline CDR1 and CDR2 sequences are SGHNT and YYREEE (reference sequence). CDR3 coding DNA: TGTGCCAGCAGCTCCCAGGTCAGGGCTGAAGCTTTCTTT. Translating gives CASSSQVRAEAFF.

The chain couples TRBV6-1 to TRBJ1-2; 8 bases are a match to TRBD1. The CDR3 runs 14 residues. Germline CDR1 and CDR2: MNHNS and SASEGT. The ends lost 7 bases at V and 7 bases at J; junction bases unmatched: 11. The DNA of the CDR3 is TGTGCCAGCAACCCAGGGGGCGAGATCTCTGGCTACACCTTC. Translation: CASNPGGEISGYTF.

J is TRBJ2-5 and V is TRBV5-1; 9 bases agree with TRBD2. After removal of 2 bases from V and 4 bases from J, the junction contained 3 bases not matched to a gene. CDR1 is SGHRS and CDR2 is YFSETQ in the germline V gene. The CDR3 totals 14 residues. The CDR3 bases are TGCGCCAGCAGCTTAGGGACTAGCATAGAGACCCAGTACTTC. It yields the protein CASSLGTSIETQYF.

DNA of the CDR3: TGTGCCAGCAGCCTCGGGACAGGGCAGGACAATCAGCCCCAGCATTTT. This sequence encodes CASSLGTGQDNQPQHF. The chain joins TRBV5-8 to TRBJ1-5, with 9 nucleotides matching TRBD1. CDR1 and CDR2 (germline): SGHTS, YDEGEE. Trimming removed 4 bases from V and 3 bases from J; junction bases left unmatched: 8. The CDR3 has 16 residues.

The V and J genes are TRBV27 and TRBJ2-1; 9 bases fit TRBD2. The CDR3 extends over 15 amino acids. CDR1 and CDR2 (germline): MNHEY, SMNVEV (reference sequence). Losses at the gene ends were 6 bases for V and 9 bases for J; bases not matched to a gene: 12. For the CDR3, the DNA is TGTGCCAGCAGCCGTAGCGGGAGCCCAACCGGTGAGCAGTTCTTC. As protein: CASSRSGSPTGEQFF.

The chain employs TRBV15 and TRBJ2-7; tentative D call: TRBD2 (5 bases). Trimming removed 3 bases from V and 3 bases from J, with 12 bases in between. The CDR3 has 14 residues. Germline V gene lookup returns CDR1 LNHNV and CDR2 YYDKDF (reference sequence). For the CDR3, the DNA is TGTGCCACCAGCAGCCCCGGGGAGAGCTACGAGCAGTACTTC. Protein: CATSSPGESYEQYF. Variable domain in full (rest from reference TRBV15 and TRBJ2-7): DAMVIQNPRYQVTQFGKPVTLSCSQTLNHNVMYWYQQKSSQAPKLLFHYYDKDFNNEADTPDNFQSRRPNTSFCFLDIRSPGLGDTAMYLCATSSPGESYEQYFGPGTRLTVT.

This rearrangement joins TRBV2 to TRBJ1-5, with a possible D match to TRBD1 (6 bases). This CDR3 has 13 amino acids. V lost 6 bases, J lost 0 bases, and 6 bases lay in between. CDR1 is SNHLY, CDR2 FYNNEI, per germline. CDR3 sequence reads: CASRDSSNQPQHF. The CDR3, as DNA: TGTGCCAGCAGGGACAGTAGCAATCAGCCCCAGCATTTT.

The genes are TRBV27 and TRBJ2-7; 9 positions match TRBD1. The ends lost 5 bases at V and 3 bases at J; junction bases unmatched: 8. The length of the CDR3 is 15 residues. CDR1 MNHEY and CDR2 SMNVEV come from the germline V gene (reference sequence). The CDR3 region is CASSPRDRANYEQYF. The CDR3 DNA reads TGTGCCAGCAGTCCAAGGGACAGGGCCAACTACGAGCAGTACTTC.

The V and J genes are TRBV7-3 and TRBJ2-5; 7 positions match TRBD2. Germline assignment: CDR1 SGHTA and CDR2 FQGTGA. The CDR3 runs to 14 residues. With 4 bases clipped from V and 4 bases from J, the junction kept 6 bases outside the gene matches. CDR3 sequence: CASSSGLLPETQYF. The CDR3 DNA sequence: TGTGCCAGCAGCTCGGGACTACTCCCAGAGACCCAGTACTTC.

The V call is TRBV5-4, the J call TRBJ2-2; D not resolved. The CDR3 has 12 amino acids. The V gene's germline CDR1 is SGHNT and CDR2 YYREEE (reference sequence). Trimming pared 4 bases from V and 5 bases from J, leaving 6 bases between. The DNA of the CDR3 is TGTGCCAGCAGCCCACGAACCGGGGAGCTGTTTTTT. Its translation: CASSPRTGELFF.